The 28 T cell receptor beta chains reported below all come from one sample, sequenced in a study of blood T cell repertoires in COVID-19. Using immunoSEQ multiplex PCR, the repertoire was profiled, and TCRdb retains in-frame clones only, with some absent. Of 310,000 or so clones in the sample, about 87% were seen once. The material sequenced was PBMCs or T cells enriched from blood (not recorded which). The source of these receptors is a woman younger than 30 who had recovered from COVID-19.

The chain's CDR3 is CASSLPTGSYGYTF. The CDR3 nucleotides are TGTGCCAGCAGCCTCCCGACAGGGAGCTATGGCTACACCTTC. This chain uses TRBV5-4 with TRBJ1-2, with TRBD1 identical over 7 bases. From germline, CDR1 is SGHNT and CDR2 YYREEE (reference sequence). The trim removed 4 bases at V and 4 bases at J, leaving 7 bases unmatched. This CDR3 is 14 amino acids long.

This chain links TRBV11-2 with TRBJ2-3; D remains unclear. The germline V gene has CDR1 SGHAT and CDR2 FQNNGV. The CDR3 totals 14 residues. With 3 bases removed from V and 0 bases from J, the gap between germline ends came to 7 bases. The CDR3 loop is CASSLGRSTDTQYF. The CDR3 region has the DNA TGTGCCAGCAGCTTGGGCAGAAGCACAGATACGCAGTATTTT.

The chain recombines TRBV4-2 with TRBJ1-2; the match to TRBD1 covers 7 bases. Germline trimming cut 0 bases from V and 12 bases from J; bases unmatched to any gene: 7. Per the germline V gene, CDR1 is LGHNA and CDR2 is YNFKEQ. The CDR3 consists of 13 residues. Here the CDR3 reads CASSQDDRVVHTF. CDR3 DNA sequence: TGTGCCAGCAGCCAAGATGACAGGGTAGTACACACCTTC.

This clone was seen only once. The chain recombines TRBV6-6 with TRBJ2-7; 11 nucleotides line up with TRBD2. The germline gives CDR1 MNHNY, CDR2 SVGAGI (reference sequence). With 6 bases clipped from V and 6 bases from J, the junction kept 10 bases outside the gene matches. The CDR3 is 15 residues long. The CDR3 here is CASRATSGTGLEQYF. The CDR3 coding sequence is TGTGCCAGCAGAGCGACTAGCGGGACTGGGCTCGAGCAGTACTTC.

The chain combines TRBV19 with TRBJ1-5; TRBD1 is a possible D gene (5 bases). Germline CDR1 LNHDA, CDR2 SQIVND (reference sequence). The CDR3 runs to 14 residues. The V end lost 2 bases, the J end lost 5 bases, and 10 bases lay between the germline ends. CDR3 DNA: TGTGCCAGTAGTATATTGGGGCCCTATCAGCCCCAGCATTTT. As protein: CASSILGPYQPQHF.

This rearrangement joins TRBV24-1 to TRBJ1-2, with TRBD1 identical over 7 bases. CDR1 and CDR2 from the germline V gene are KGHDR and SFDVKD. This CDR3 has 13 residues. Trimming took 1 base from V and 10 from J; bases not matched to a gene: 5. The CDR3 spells CATSDLPQGLYTF. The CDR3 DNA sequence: TGTGCCACCAGTGATTTACCACAGGGGCTCTACACCTTC.

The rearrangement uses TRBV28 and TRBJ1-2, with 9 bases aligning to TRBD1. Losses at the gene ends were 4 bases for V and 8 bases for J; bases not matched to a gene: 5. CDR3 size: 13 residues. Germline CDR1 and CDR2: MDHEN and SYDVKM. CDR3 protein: CASSSDRGDGYTF. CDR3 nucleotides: TGTGCCAGCAGTTCTGACAGGGGGGACGGCTACACCTTC.

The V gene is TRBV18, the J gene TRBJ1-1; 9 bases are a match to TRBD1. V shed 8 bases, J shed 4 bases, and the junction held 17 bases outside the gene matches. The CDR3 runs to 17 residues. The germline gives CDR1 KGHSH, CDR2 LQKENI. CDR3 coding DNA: TGTGCCAGCAGCTCACGGCTCCTACAGGGGGCGCCCACTGAAGCTTTCTTT. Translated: CASSSRLLQGAPTEAFF. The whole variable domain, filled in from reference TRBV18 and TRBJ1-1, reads NAGVMQNPRHLVRRRGQEARLRCSPMKGHSHVYWYRQLPEEGLKFMVYLQKENIIDESGMPKERFSAEFPKEGPSILRIQQVVRGDSAAYFCASSSRLLQGAPTEAFFGQGTRLTVV.

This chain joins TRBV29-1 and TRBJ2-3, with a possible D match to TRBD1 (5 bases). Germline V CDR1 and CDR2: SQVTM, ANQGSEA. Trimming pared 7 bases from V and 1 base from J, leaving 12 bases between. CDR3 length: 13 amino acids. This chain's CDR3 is CSAQQGGTDTQYF. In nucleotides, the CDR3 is TGCAGCGCTCAGCAGGGCGGCACAGATACGCAGTATTTT.

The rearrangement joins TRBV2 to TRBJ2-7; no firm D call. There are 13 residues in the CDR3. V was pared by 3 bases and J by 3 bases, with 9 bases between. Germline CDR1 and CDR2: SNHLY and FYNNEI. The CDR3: CASSDGQNYEQYF. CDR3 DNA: TGTGCCAGCAGTGATGGGCAGAACTACGAGCAGTACTTC.

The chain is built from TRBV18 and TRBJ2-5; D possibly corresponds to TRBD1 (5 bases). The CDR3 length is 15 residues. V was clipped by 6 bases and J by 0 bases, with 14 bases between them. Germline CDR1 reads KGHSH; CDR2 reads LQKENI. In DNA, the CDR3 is TGTGCCAGCTCGTTCAGGGCCGAGTACCAAGAGACCCAGTACTTC. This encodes CASSFRAEYQETQYF.

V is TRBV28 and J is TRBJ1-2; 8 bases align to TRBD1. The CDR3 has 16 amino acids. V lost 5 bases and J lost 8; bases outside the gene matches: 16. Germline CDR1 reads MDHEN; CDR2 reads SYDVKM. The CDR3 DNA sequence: TGTGCCAGCAGTATCCCGGAGGACAGGGAGGTATGGGGCTACACCTTC. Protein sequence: CASSIPEDREVWGYTF.

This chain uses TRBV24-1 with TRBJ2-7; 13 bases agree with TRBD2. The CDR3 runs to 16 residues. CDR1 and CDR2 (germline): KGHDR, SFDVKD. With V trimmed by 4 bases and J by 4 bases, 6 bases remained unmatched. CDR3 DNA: TGTGCCACCAGTGAACCGACTAGCGGGGGGAAATACGAGCAGTACTTC. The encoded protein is CATSEPTSGGKYEQYF.

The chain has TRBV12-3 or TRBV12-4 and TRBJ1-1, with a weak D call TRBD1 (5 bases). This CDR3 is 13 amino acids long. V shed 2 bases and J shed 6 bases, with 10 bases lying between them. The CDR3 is CASSLQGWAEAFF. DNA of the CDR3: TGTGCCAGCAGTTTACAGGGCTGGGCTGAAGCTTTCTTT.

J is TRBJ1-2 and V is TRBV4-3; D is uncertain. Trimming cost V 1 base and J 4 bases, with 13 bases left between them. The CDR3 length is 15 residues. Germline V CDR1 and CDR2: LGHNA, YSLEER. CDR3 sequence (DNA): TGCGCCAGCAGCCAAGCGGGGTTCGGGAGCTATGGCTACACCTTC. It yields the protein CASSQAGFGSYGYTF.

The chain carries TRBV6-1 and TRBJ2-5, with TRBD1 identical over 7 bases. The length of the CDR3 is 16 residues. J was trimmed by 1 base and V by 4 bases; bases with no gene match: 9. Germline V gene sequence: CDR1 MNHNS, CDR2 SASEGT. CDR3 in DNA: TGTGCCAGCAGTGTGAGGCCAGGGGGTACCCAAGAGACCCAGTACTTC. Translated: CASSVRPGGTQETQYF.

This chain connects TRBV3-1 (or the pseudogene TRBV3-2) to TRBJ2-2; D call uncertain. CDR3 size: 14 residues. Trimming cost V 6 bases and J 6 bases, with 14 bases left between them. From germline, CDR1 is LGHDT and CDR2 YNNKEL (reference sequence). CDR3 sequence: CASRYLAWAGELFF. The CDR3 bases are TGTGCCAGCAGATATTTAGCCTGGGCCGGGGAGCTGTTTTTT.

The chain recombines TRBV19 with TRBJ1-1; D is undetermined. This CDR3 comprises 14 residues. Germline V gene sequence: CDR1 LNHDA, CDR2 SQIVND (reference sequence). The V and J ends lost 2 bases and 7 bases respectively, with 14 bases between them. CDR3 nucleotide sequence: TGTGCCAGTAGTATATACGGTCAAAATAGTGAAGCTTTCTTT. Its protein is CASSIYGQNSEAFF. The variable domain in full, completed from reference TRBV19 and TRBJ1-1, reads DGGITQSPKYLFRKEGQNVTLSCEQNLNHDAMYWYRQDPGQGLRLIYYSQIVNDFQKGDIAEGYSVSREKKESFPLTVTSAQKNPTAFYLCASSIYGQNSEAFFGQGTRLTVV.

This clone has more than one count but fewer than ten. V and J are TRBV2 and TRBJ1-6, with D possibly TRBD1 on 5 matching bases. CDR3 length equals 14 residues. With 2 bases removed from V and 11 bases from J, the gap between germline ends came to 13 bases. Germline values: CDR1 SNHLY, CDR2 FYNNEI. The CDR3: CASSEWEGGAPLHF. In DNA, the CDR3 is TGTGCCAGCAGTGAATGGGAGGGAGGGGCACCCCTCCACTTT.

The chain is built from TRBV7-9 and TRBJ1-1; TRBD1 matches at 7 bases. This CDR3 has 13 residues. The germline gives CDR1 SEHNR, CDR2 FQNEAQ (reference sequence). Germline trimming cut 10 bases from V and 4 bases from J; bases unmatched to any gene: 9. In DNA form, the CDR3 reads TGTGCCATCGCAGGGGGAATGACCACTGAAGCTTTCTTT. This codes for CAIAGGMTTEAFF.

The CDR3 spells CASSPGQADEQFF. CDR3 in DNA: TGTGCCAGCTCACCAGGGCAGGCCGATGAGCAGTTCTTC. The rearrangement uses TRBV18 and TRBJ2-1; D ambiguous. This CDR3 contains 13 residues. The ends were cut back, 2 bases at V and 8 bases at J, with 10 bases in the middle. Germline assignment: CDR1 KGHSH and CDR2 LQKENI.

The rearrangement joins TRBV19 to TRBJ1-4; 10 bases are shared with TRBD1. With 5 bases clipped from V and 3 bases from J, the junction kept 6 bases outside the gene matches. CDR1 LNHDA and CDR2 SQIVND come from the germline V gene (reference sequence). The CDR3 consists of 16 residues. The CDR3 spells CASSLRQGAANEKLFF. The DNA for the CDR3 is TGTGCCAGTAGTCTCCGACAGGGGGCTGCTAATGAAAAACTGTTTTTT.

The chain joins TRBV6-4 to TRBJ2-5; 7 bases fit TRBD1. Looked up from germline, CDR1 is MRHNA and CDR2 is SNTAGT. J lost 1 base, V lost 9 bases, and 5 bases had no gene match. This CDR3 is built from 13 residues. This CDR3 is CARGGQTQETQYF. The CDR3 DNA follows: TGTGCCAGAGGGGGACAGACCCAAGAGACCCAGTACTTC.

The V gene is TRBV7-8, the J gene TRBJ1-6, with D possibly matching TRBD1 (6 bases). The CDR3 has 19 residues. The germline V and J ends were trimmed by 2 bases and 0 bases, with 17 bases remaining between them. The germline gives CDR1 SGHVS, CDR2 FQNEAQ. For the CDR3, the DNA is TGTGCCAGCAGCTTAAGGATGGGGACACGGAGCTCCTATAATTCACCCCTCCACTTT. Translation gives CASSLRMGTRSSYNSPLHF.

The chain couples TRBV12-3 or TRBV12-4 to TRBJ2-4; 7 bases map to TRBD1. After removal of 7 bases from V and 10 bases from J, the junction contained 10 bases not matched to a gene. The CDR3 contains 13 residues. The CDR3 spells CASTGQFEGIQYF. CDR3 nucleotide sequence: TGTGCCAGCACGGGACAGTTCGAAGGGATTCAGTACTTC.

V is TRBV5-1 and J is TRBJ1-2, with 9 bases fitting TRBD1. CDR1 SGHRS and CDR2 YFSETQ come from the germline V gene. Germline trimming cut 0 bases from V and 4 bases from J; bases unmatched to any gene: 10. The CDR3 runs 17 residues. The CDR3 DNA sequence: TGCGCCAGCAGCTTGGCCGGTCGCGGACAGGGGTTCTATGGCTACACCTTC. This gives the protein CASSLAGRGQGFYGYTF.

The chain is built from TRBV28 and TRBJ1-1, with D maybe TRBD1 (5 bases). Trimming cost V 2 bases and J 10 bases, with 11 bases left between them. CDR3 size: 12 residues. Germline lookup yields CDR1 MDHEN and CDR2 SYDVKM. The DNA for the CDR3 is TGTGCCAGCAGTTTACAGGGCGTGAGAGCTTTCTTT. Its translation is CASSLQGVRAFF. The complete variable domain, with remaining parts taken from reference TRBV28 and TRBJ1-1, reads DVKVTQSSRYLVKRTGEKVFLECVQDMDHENMFWYRQDPGLGLRLIYFSYDVKMKEKGDIPEGYSVSREKKERFSLILESASTNQTSMYLCASSLQGVRAFFGQGTRLTVV.

The CDR3 DNA reads as TGTGCCATCAGACAGACTTACGCTACAGGACCCGGGGAGCTGTTTTTT. This gives the protein CAIRQTYATGPGELFF. The chain joins TRBV10-3 to TRBJ2-2, with D tentatively TRBD1 (5 bases). Germline V gene sequence: CDR1 ENHRY, CDR2 SYGVKD. V was clipped by 6 bases and J by 6 bases, with 20 bases between them. This CDR3 region has 16 residues.